Each of the 7 T cell receptor beta chains below was sequenced from the same sample in a study of blood T cell repertoires in COVID-19. Profiling relied on immunoSEQ multiplex PCR, and the TCRdb table lists in-frame clones only, not all of them. In the table there are under 250,000 clones, 75% to 90% of which are singletons. Material for sequencing was PBMCs or T cells enriched from blood (not recorded which). Source of these receptors: a woman under 30 in a cohort exposed to, infected with or recovered from COVID-19 (not recorded which).

The V call is TRBV7-8, the J call TRBJ1-3; no clear D. Trimming cost V 7 bases and J 3 bases, with 19 bases left between them. In germline, CDR1 is SGHVS, CDR2 FQNEAQ. The CDR3 is 16 amino acids. CDR3 DNA sequence: TGTGCCAGCATCCCGGCTGCTCTCGAGGGTGGAAACACCATATATTTT. It yields the protein CASIPAALEGGNTIYF.

This clone has a single count. The chain combines TRBV13 with TRBJ2-3, with 7 bases lining up with TRBD2. Trimming removed 4 bases from V and 8 bases from J; junction bases left unmatched: 6. The CDR3 is 13 residues long. CDR1 is PRHDT and CDR2 is FYEKMQ in the germline V gene (reference sequence). CDR3 sequence reads: CASSSKRGGTQYF. CDR3 DNA sequence: TGTGCCAGCAGCTCCAAGCGGGGTGGTACGCAGTATTTT.

The count of this clone is one. The gene calls are TRBV2 and TRBJ1-6; unclear D gene. Trimming removed 6 bases at V and 9 bases at J, with 15 bases between. Germline V gives CDR1 SNHLY, CDR2 FYNNEI. The CDR3 consists of 14 residues. CDR3 in DNA: TGTGCCAGCAGGGCCGGGGAGGGTAGTTCACCCCTCCACTTT. Its protein is CASRAGEGSSPLHF. Looking up the rest from reference TRBV2 and TRBJ1-6 gives the full variable domain: EPEVTQTPSHQVTQMGQEVILRCVPISNHLYFYWYRQILGQKVEFLVSFYNNEISEKSEIFDDQFSVERPDGSNFTLKIRSTKLEDSAMYFCASRAGEGSSPLHFGNGTRLTVT.

The chain has TRBV7-8 and TRBJ2-1; tentative D call: TRBD2 (6 bases). Between the trimmed V and J ends, which lost 2 bases and 3 bases, there was a span of 11 bases. The V gene's germline CDR1 is SGHVS and CDR2 FQNEAQ. This CDR3 region has 15 residues. The CDR3 DNA reads TGTGCCAGCAGCTTAAGGCGGGACTTCTACAATGAGCAGTTCTTC. This encodes CASSLRRDFYNEQFF.

The genes are TRBV6-5 and TRBJ2-7; D not resolved. The CDR3 length is 12 residues. The V and J ends lost 10 bases and 2 bases respectively, with 12 bases between them. Germline assignment: CDR1 MNHEY and CDR2 SVGAGI. The CDR3 here is CATSSPAYEQYF. The CDR3 region has the DNA TGTGCCACGAGTAGTCCGGCCTACGAGCAGTACTTC.

The CDR3 nucleotides read TGCAGCGTCTCGAACTCCCTCATGGAGGAAAAACTGTTTTTT. Its translation: CSVSNSLMEEKLFF. The V call is TRBV29-1, the J call TRBJ1-4; D uncertain. The germline gives CDR1 SQVTM, CDR2 ANQGSEA. The CDR3 extends over 14 amino acids. The V gene lost 6 bases and the J gene lost 8 bases, with 19 bases spanning the gap.

This chain links TRBV18 with TRBJ2-1; 9 bases are shared with TRBD1. V gave up 0 bases and J gave up 7 bases; unmatched junction bases: 4. The CDR3 runs to 15 residues. Looked up from germline, CDR1 is KGHSH and CDR2 is LQKENI. The CDR3 nucleotides are TGTGCCAGCTCACCACCCCTCGGGACAGGGAATGAGCAGTTCTTC. It translates to CASSPPLGTGNEQFF.